This TCR beta chain was sequenced for a study of regulatory T cells in long-lasting Graves disease. Study overall: Recently diagnosed Graves' patients had received antithyroid drugs for under 3 months. Study-wide results and limits: Newly diagnosed Graves' patients exceeded persistent ones in TCR diversity.

Time point noted: newly diagnosed GD, antithyroid drugs for less than 3 months. The TCR library was made from RNA extracted from PBMCs. To make TCR beta libraries, researchers used iRepertoire HTBI primers and Arm-PCR of CDR3 regions. Using its own MiXCR run on the multiplex PCR reads, TCRdb lists one record per CDR3 protein. Of about 300,000 distinct CDR3 sequences listed, 15% to 20% were seen once; the top ten hold less than 45%. This clonotype was seen repeatedly, ten times or more. The antigen remains undetermined. The sequence came from a female donor with Graves disease. Sequenced material: peripheral blood mononuclear cells (PBMCs), taken at new diagnosis, from a patient treated with antithyroid drugs.

The CDR3 DNA reads TGTGCCAGCAGTTTAGGGCCCCCTCTAGCGGGAGTTTTTGATACGCAGTATTTT. It codes for CASSLGPPLAGVFDTQYF. The V call is TRBV27, the J call TRBJ2-3, with 10 nucleotides matching TRBD2. This CDR3 has 18 residues. The germline CDR1 and CDR2 sequences are MNHEY and SMNVEV (reference sequence). With 2 bases clipped from V and 6 bases from J, the junction kept 14 bases outside the gene matches.